The clone carrying this TCR beta chain has at least ten counts. Antigen: not known. A second PCR of roughly 7 to 11 cycles used a sample-barcoded 5' primer and a J-beta primer mix. Every single cDNA molecule received a tag from a template-switch adaptor with 12 random nucleotides. Every sample gave at least 3 million paired-end reads containing CDR3. TCRdb reprocessed the 5' RACE reads with MiXCR, giving one entry per CDR3 protein. This repertoire shows fewer than 900,000 distinct CDR3 sequences, roughly two fifths found once; its top ten account for less than 25%. The authors isolated at least 6.5 million PBMCs per sample. The sample belongs to a study of blood T cells in healthy people across ages. Notes on the study in general: Higher naive T cell percentage went strongly together with higher TCR beta diversity.

The CDR3 consists of 15 residues. Trimming took off 5 bases at V and 2 bases at J, with 13 bases between the two ends. The germline CDR1 and CDR2 sequences are SEHNR and FQNEAQ (reference sequence). The TCR was taken from a woman between 55 and 75 years old in good health. Sequenced input: blood. This chain links TRBV7-9 with TRBJ2-1; either TRBD1 or TRBD2 may supply D (5 bases each). The CDR3 region has the DNA TGTGCCAGCAGCCAACTCCTGGGGGCCTACAATGAGCAGTTCTTC. Translated: CASSQLLGAYNEQFF.